This T cell receptor (beta chain) was recorded in a study of beta chain features in type 1 diabetes. Study conclusions and caveats: Moderate but significant shortening of TCRB CDR3s was recorded in all four CD4+ subsets from Type 1 diabetes patients.

The V end lost 3 bases, the J end lost 13 bases, and 14 bases lay between the germline ends. CDR1 and CDR2 (germline): SGHNT, YYREEE (reference sequence). This CDR3 has 12 residues. Every isolated RNA sample was fully reverse transcribed, so sequencing captured expressed TCRB transcripts. Measured with immunoSEQ multiplex PCR; TCRdb has only the in-frame clones, and not every one. The sample holds under 250,000 clones, roughly 10% seen once. As concerns this clone: Its antigen is still unknown.

V is TRBV5-4 and J is TRBJ2-1, with D hard to call. Sequenced material: central memory CD4+ T cells from blood. This clonotype was obtained from a man younger than 35 in good health. The CDR3 bases are TGTGCCAGCAGCTCCCCTCGTATTGGACAGTTCTTC. Its protein product is CASSSPRIGQFF.